The 6 T cell receptor beta chains below all came from one sample that was sequenced in a study of blood T cell repertoires in COVID-19. Some clones are missing from TCRdb's copy, which holds only in-frame ones; the method was immunoSEQ multiplex PCR. The sample shows about 200,000 clones, roughly nine tenths of them seen only once. The sequencing sample was made of peripheral blood. The receptor source for this set is a woman in her 70s with acute or convalescent COVID-19.

The chain links TRBV12-3 or TRBV12-4 to TRBJ2-7; 9 nucleotides agree with TRBD1. The V and J ends lost 11 bases and 3 bases, in that order; junction bases with no gene match: 5. This CDR3 region has 12 residues. Here the CDR3 reads CAGRTGDYEQYF. DNA for the CDR3: TGTGCCGGACGGACAGGGGACTACGAGCAGTACTTC.

V and J are TRBV27 and TRBJ1-4; possible D gene TRBD1, 5 bases. This CDR3 comprises 13 residues. Germline assignment: CDR1 MNHEY and CDR2 SMNVEV (reference sequence). Trimming took 6 bases from V and 2 from J, leaving 7 bases between them. CDR3 nucleotide sequence: TGTGCCAGCAGGGGGCGGACTAATGAAAAACTGTTTTTT. Translation gives CASRGRTNEKLFF.

This rearrangement joins TRBV5-1 to TRBJ1-1; 7 positions match TRBD1. The CDR3 spans 14 residues. J gave up 3 bases and V 4 bases, and 6 bases lay outside the gene matches. Looked up from germline, CDR1 is SGHRS and CDR2 is YFSETQ. In nucleotides, the CDR3 is TGCGCCAGCAGCCGGACAGGACCGCACACTGAAGCTTTCTTT. It codes for CASSRTGPHTEAFF.

The CDR3 bases are TGTGCCAGCAAGCCGGGACAGGGGAGGCAGCCCCAGCATTTT. Translation: CASKPGQGRQPQHF. V is TRBV7-8 and J is TRBJ1-5; 10 bases align to TRBD1. V trimming: 7 bases; J trimming: 7 bases; junction bases outside the gene matches: 7. The CDR3 extends over 14 amino acids. Germline-derived CDR1 and CDR2 are SGHVS and FQNEAQ.

The count of this clone is one. This chain uses TRBV12-5 with TRBJ2-1; D perhaps matches TRBD2 (6 bases). There are 14 residues in the CDR3. The germline V gene has CDR1 LGHNT and CDR2 FRNRAP. Trimming took 6 bases from V and 2 from J, leaving 11 bases between them. CDR3 sequence: CASGQRGTYNEQFF. CDR3 in DNA: TGTGCTAGTGGGCAACGGGGGACCTACAATGAGCAGTTCTTC.

The chain is built from TRBV9 and TRBJ2-1; 7 positions match TRBD2. The CDR3 totals 14 residues. V shed 0 bases, J shed 14 bases, and the junction held 11 bases outside the gene matches. Germline loops: CDR1 SGDLS, CDR2 YYNGEE. In nucleotides, the CDR3 is TGTGCCAGCAGCGTAGCTGGGGGGGTGGGAGGAAAGTTCTTC. This codes for CASSVAGGVGGKFF.